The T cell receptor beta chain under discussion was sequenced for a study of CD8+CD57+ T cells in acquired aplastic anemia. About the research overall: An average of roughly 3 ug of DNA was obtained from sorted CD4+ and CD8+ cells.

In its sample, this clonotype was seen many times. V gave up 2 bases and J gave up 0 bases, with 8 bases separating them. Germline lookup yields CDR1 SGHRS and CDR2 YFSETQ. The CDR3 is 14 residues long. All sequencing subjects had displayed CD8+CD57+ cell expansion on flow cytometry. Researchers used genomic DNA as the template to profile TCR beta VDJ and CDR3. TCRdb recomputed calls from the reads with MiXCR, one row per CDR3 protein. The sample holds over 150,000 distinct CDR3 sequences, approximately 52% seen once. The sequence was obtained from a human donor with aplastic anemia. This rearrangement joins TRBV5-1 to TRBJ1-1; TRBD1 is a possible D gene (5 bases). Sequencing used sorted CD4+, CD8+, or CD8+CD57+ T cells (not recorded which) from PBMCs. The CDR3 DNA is TGCGCCAGCAGCTTCAGGGCGGTGAACACTGAAGCTTTCTTT. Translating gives CASSFRAVNTEAFF.